This TCR beta chain was recorded in a study of TIL therapy for anti-PD-1-resistant metastatic lung cancer. Study information: Median tumor PD-L1 proportion score was roughly 5.4%. Median tumor mutation burden was around 1.6 mutations per megabase.

Study-level findings and limits: Many TIL product clones were absent from baseline tumor, suggesting clonal contraction.

V dropped 0 bases and J dropped 6 bases, with 9 bases sitting between them. Germline assignment: CDR1 SGHAT and CDR2 FQNNGV. CDR3 size: 13 residues. The libraries were made with immunoSEQ v3. TCRdb's table, derived via immunoSEQ multiplex PCR, lists solely in-frame clones and lacks some. This table has approximately 87,000 clones, 50% to 70% appearing once. This clone was recorded a few times. Antigen: not known. Time point specified: pre-treatment sample, taken before nivolumab and TIL therapy. Tumor tissue came from excised metastases, mostly pleural nodules or supraclavicular lymph nodes. J is TRBJ2-7 and V is TRBV11-2; D is ambiguous. The TCR originated in a person aged 25 to 85 with non-small cell lung cancer. Material: tumor tissue, obtained at baseline. The CDR3, as DNA: TGTGCCAGCAGCTTAGAAGGGTTCGGCGAGCAGTACTTC. Its protein product is CASSLEGFGEQYF.